The 25 T cell receptor beta chains given below trace back to one sample, sequenced in a study of shared clonotypes between healthy human individuals. Repertoires were generated with immunoSEQ multiplex PCR, while TCRdb's copy carries only in-frame clones and drops some. The table has roughly 2.5 million clones, roughly 92% seen once. The sample taken for sequencing was naive CD4+ T cells sorted from blood. Subset reported: CD45RA+ positively selected. Receptors originate from a man younger than 30 in good health.

The V gene is TRBV2, the J gene TRBJ1-1, with D hard to call. CDR1 and CDR2 from the germline V gene are SNHLY and FYNNEI. V was trimmed by 8 bases and J by 6 bases, leaving 13 bases between them. CDR3 length: 12 residues. The CDR3 protein is CASSGLAPEAFF. In nucleotides, the CDR3 is TGTGCCAGCTCCGGTTTGGCTCCTGAAGCTTTCTTT.

CDR3 in DNA: TGTGCCTGGCTCAGGGTTCACACCGGGGAGCTGTTTTTT. Protein: CAWLRVHTGELFF. The V gene is TRBV7-2, the J gene TRBJ2-2; D might be TRBD1 (5 bases). V lost 11 bases to trimming and J lost 3 bases, with 13 bases between them. This CDR3 has 13 residues. Germline loops: CDR1 SGHTA, CDR2 FQGNSA.

The V and J genes are TRBV7-3 and TRBJ2-6, with 9 bases matching TRBD1. V shed 5 bases, J shed 0 bases, and the junction held 17 bases outside the gene matches. The germline CDR1 and CDR2 sequences are SGHTA and FQGTGA. This CDR3 has 21 residues. CDR3 region: CASSPRGGKGQGGSGANVLTF. The CDR3 bases are TGTGCCAGCAGCCCAAGGGGGGGAAAGGGACAGGGTGGCTCTGGGGCCAACGTCCTGACTTTC.

The V and J genes are TRBV7-9 and TRBJ2-5, with 10 bases lining up with TRBD2. The germline V gene encodes CDR1 SEHNR and CDR2 FQNEAQ (reference sequence). The V segment lost 4 bases and the J segment 4 bases; nucleotides outside the gene matches: 3. This CDR3 spans 14 amino acids. CDR3 protein: CASSSGTSVETQYF. The CDR3 DNA follows: TGTGCCAGCAGCTCAGGGACTAGCGTAGAGACCCAGTACTTC.

This chain joins TRBV30 and TRBJ2-1, with D possibly TRBD2 on 5 matching bases. CDR3 length: 14 amino acids. CDR1 GTSNPN and CDR2 SVGIG come from the germline V gene (reference sequence). The V end lost 0 bases, the J end lost 9 bases, and 15 bases lay between the germline ends. The CDR3 nucleotides read TGTGCCTGGAGTGTGGGGTCTGGAGGTGGTGAGCAGTTCTTC. Its translation: CAWSVGSGGGEQFF. The full variable domain, in which reference TRBV30 and TRBJ2-1 provide the parts outside the CDR3, is SQTIHQWPATLVQPVGSPLSLECTVEGTSNPNLYWYRQAAGRGLQLLFYSVGIGQISSEVPQNLSASRPQDRQFILSSKKLLLSDSGFYLCAWSVGSGGGEQFFGPGTRLTVL.

This chain uses TRBV28 with TRBJ1-4; unclear D gene. The CDR3 runs 12 residues. Trimming took off 1 base at V and 8 bases at J, with 5 bases between the two ends. CDR1 is MDHEN and CDR2 is SYDVKM in the germline V gene. The CDR3 region is CASSLFLEKLFF. The CDR3 DNA sequence: TGTGCCAGCAGTTTATTCTTGGAAAAACTGTTTTTT.

The V call is TRBV6-5, the J call TRBJ1-5; TRBD1 matches at 7 bases. The CDR3 contains 14 residues. CDR1 is MNHEY and CDR2 is SVGAGI in the germline V gene. V was pared by 7 bases and J by 4 bases, with 7 bases of the junction left unmatched. The CDR3 sequence is CASNRQGPNQPQHF. CDR3 in DNA: TGTGCCAGCAACAGACAGGGTCCAAATCAGCCCCAGCATTTT.

For this clone: Other DNA sequences in the sample encode the same CDR3. This chain uses TRBV2 with TRBJ1-5; D call uncertain. Per germline, CDR1 SNHLY and CDR2 FYNNEI. The CDR3 is made up of 14 amino acids. V lost 3 bases to trimming and J lost 4 bases, with 10 bases between them. The CDR3 protein is CASSEGRSNQPQHF. The CDR3 DNA reads TGTGCCAGCAGTGAGGGGAGGTCTAATCAGCCCCAGCATTTT.

This chain uses TRBV4-3 with TRBJ1-4, with 8 bases fitting TRBD1. From germline, CDR1 is LGHNA and CDR2 YSLEER. Trimming took 0 bases from V and 7 from J; bases not matched to a gene: 7. This CDR3 comprises 16 residues. The CDR3 spells CASSQDRTGYGEKLFF. The CDR3, as DNA: TGCGCCAGCAGCCAAGATCGGACAGGGTACGGTGAAAAACTGTTTTTT.

This chain joins TRBV30 and TRBJ2-5, with D perhaps matching TRBD1 (6 bases). Trimming cost V 0 bases and J 3 bases, with 14 bases left between them. Germline CDR1 is GTSNPN and CDR2 is SVGIG (reference sequence). This CDR3 has 15 amino acids. The CDR3: CAWSVYYAGEETQYF. DNA for the CDR3: TGTGCCTGGAGTGTTTACTACGCAGGGGAAGAGACCCAGTACTTC. The full variable domain, in which reference TRBV30 and TRBJ2-5 provide the parts outside the CDR3, is SQTIHQWPATLVQPVGSPLSLECTVEGTSNPNLYWYRQAAGRGLQLLFYSVGIGQISSEVPQNLSASRPQDRQFILSSKKLLLSDSGFYLCAWSVYYAGEETQYFGPGTRLLVL.

This rearrangement joins TRBV10-3 to TRBJ2-7; TRBD1 or TRBD2 may be the D gene (5 bases each). V was cut by 6 bases and J by 3 bases, with 12 bases left in between. In germline, CDR1 is ENHRY, CDR2 SYGVKD. The CDR3 has 13 amino acids. CDR3 amino acids: CAISGDDLYEQYF. The CDR3 bases are TGTGCCATCAGCGGGGACGATCTCTACGAGCAGTACTTC.

The chain links TRBV7-8 to TRBJ2-2; no reliable D call. Germline CDR1 SGHVS, CDR2 FQNEAQ. The CDR3 is 19 amino acids. Trimming cost V 1 base and J 1 base, with 19 bases left between them. In DNA form, the CDR3 reads TGTGCCAGCAGCTTAGGTGGGCTACCAAGGAGTATGAACACCGGGGAGCTGTTTTTT. This codes for CASSLGGLPRSMNTGELFF.

The chain employs TRBV11-1 and TRBJ2-7; TRBD1 agrees at 9 bases. The CDR3 length is 15 residues. From germline, CDR1 is SGHAT and CDR2 FQDESV (reference sequence). V was clipped by 3 bases and J by 0 bases; unmatched bases: 3. CDR3 region: CASSLGQGSSYEQYF. Written as DNA, the CDR3 is TGTGCCAGCAGCTTGGGACAGGGAAGCTCCTACGAGCAGTACTTC. Combining the CDR3 with reference TRBV11-1 and TRBJ2-7 gives the whole variable domain EAEVAQSPRYKITEKSQAVAFWCDPISGHATLYWYRQILGQGPELLVQFQDESVVDDSQLPKDRFSAERLKGVDSTLKIQPAELGDSAMYLCASSLGQGSSYEQYFGPGTRLTVT.

V and J are TRBV6-5 and TRBJ1-3, with D possibly TRBD1 on 5 matching bases. The CDR3 extends over 15 amino acids. The germline V gene has CDR1 MNHEY and CDR2 SVGAGI. The V gene lost 1 base and the J gene lost 7 bases, with 14 bases spanning the gap. The CDR3 nucleotides read TGTGCCAGCAGTTACTTCACCCAGGGAGGGAACACCATATATTTT. As protein: CASSYFTQGGNTIYF.

The rearrangement joins TRBV10-3 to TRBJ2-6; 9 bases are shared with TRBD1. The germline V gene has CDR1 ENHRY and CDR2 SYGVKD. V lost 4 bases, J lost 2 bases, and 6 bases stayed unmatched. The CDR3 runs 17 residues. CDR3 sequence: CAISALRDRAGANVLTF. The CDR3 DNA follows: TGTGCCATCAGTGCTCTCCGGGACAGGGCTGGGGCCAACGTCCTGACTTTC.

This sequence joins TRBV10-1 and TRBJ2-3, with 7 bases aligning to TRBD2. V gave up 3 bases and J gave up 4 bases; unmatched junction bases: 10. This CDR3 is 16 amino acids long. The germline CDR1 and CDR2 sequences are WNHNN and SYGVQD (reference sequence). The CDR3 protein is CASSDGTKINSDTQYF. The CDR3 coding sequence is TGCGCCAGCAGTGACGGGACTAAAATTAATTCAGATACGCAGTATTTT.

This clone was recorded only once. The chain has TRBV7-2 and TRBJ1-4; TRBD1 agrees at 8 bases. The CDR3 is made up of 15 amino acids. The junction had 3 bases not matched to a gene; V was cut back by 3 bases and J by 3 bases. Germline CDR1 SGHTA, CDR2 FQGNSA. CDR3 coding DNA: TGTGCCAGCAGCTTTAAACAGGGGGCTAATGAAAAACTGTTTTTT. Amino acid sequence: CASSFKQGANEKLFF.

This rearrangement joins TRBV6-6 to TRBJ1-1; possibly TRBD1 for D (5 bases). V gave up 5 bases and J gave up 5 bases, with 15 bases separating them. This CDR3 is 14 amino acids long. Germline V CDR1 and CDR2: MNHNY, SVGAGI (reference sequence). The CDR3 loop reads CASSTTGVGTEAFF. The DNA of the CDR3 is TGTGCCAGCAGTACTACGGGGGTCGGGACTGAAGCTTTCTTT.

The J gene is TRBJ2-7, the V gene TRBV5-1; no clear D gene. Germline V gene lookup returns CDR1 SGHRS and CDR2 YFSETQ. V dropped 0 bases and J dropped 5 bases, with 9 bases sitting between them. This CDR3 spans 13 amino acids. CDR3 sequence (DNA): TGCGCCAGCAGCTTGGCCGAGGTCCACGAGCAGTACTTC. It yields the protein CASSLAEVHEQYF.

The chain employs TRBV10-1 and TRBJ2-7; the D gene could be TRBD1 or TRBD2 (5 bases each). Looked up from germline, CDR1 is WNHNN and CDR2 is SYGVQD (reference sequence). CDR3 length: 13 amino acids. The V end was cut by 5 bases, the J end by 5 bases, with 13 bases between. The CDR3 spells CASSRDQGDEQYF. The CDR3 DNA follows: TGCGCCAGCAGTCGGGACCAGGGAGACGAGCAGTACTTC.

CDR3 bases: TGTGCCATCAGTGAGTCGGGAGGATCGAGGCTCTACGAGCAGTACTTC. Protein sequence: CAISESGGSRLYEQYF. The chain joins TRBV10-3 to TRBJ2-7; D perhaps matches TRBD2 (6 bases). Germline V gene data show CDR1 as ENHRY and CDR2 as SYGVKD. The CDR3 is 16 residues long. Between the trimmed V and J ends, which lost 0 bases and 3 bases, there was a span of 15 bases.

This chain connects TRBV19 to TRBJ1-4; 9 bases map to TRBD1. The J segment lost 10 bases and the V segment lost 3 bases, leaving 9 bases of the junction unmatched. The CDR3 consists of 15 residues. Germline CDR1 and CDR2: LNHDA and SQIVND (reference sequence). CDR3 nucleotide sequence: TGTGCCAGTAGTATCATCCGGGACAGGGAAGGAAAACTGTTTTTT. Amino acids: CASSIIRDREGKLFF.

This rearrangement joins TRBV7-9 to TRBJ1-6, with D perhaps matching TRBD1 (6 bases). V was pared by 5 bases and J by 5 bases, with 10 bases between. Germline-derived CDR1 and CDR2 are SEHNR and FQNEAQ (reference sequence). This CDR3 has 14 amino acids. The CDR3 sequence is CASSVQGDNSPLHF. The CDR3 nucleotides are TGTGCCAGCAGCGTACAGGGAGATAATTCACCCCTCCACTTT.

J is TRBJ1-1 and V is TRBV5-1; a possible D gene is TRBD1 (6 bases). Trimming took 0 bases from V and 4 from J, leaving 13 bases between them. The CDR3 sequence is 15 residues long. Germline V gives CDR1 SGHRS, CDR2 YFSETQ. The CDR3 protein is CASSLDRASATEAFF. CDR3 sequence (DNA): TGCGCCAGCAGCTTGGACAGGGCCTCTGCCACTGAAGCTTTCTTT. The entire variable domain, with the rest obtained from reference TRBV5-1 and TRBJ1-1, is as follows: KAGVTQTPRYLIKTRGQQVTLSCSPISGHRSVSWYQQTPGQGLQFLFEYFSETQRNKGNFPGRFSGRQFSNSRSEMNVSTLELGDSALYLCASSLDRASATEAFFGQGTRLTVV.

The CDR3 DNA is TGCGCCAGCAGGGACGGGGGACAGGTCTACAATGAGCAGTTCTTC. Its translation is CASRDGGQVYNEQFF. This chain joins TRBV5-1 and TRBJ2-1; 8 bases are a match to TRBD1. CDR1 and CDR2 from the germline V gene are SGHRS and YFSETQ. Losses at the gene ends were 5 bases for V and 3 bases for J; bases not matched to a gene: 7. This CDR3 spans 15 amino acids.